The 14 T cell receptor beta chains reported below all come from one sample, sequenced in a study of T-cell reconstitution after alpha-beta-depleted transplantation in children. Preparation of the TCRbeta library was carried out with unique molecular identifiers. Via MiXCR, TCRdb re-called the PCR reads, giving one row per CDR3 protein. The sample carries a few hundred thousand distinct CDR3 sequences, 20% to 30% recorded once. The input for sequencing was PBMCs, mostly from graft donor cells, taken 180 days after TCRalphabeta/CD19-depleted stem cell transplant. The source of these receptors is a male patient aged 10 to 17 who had a stem cell transplant for acute lymphoblastic leukemia, so the T cells may come from the graft donor.

The chain combines TRBV3-1 with TRBJ1-5; 7 bases match TRBD1. Germline assignment: CDR1 LGHDT and CDR2 YNNKEL (reference sequence). V was pared by 3 bases and J by 3 bases, with 5 bases of the junction left unmatched. CDR3 size: 15 residues. The CDR3 DNA follows: TGTGCCAGCAGCCAGAGGGGGCTCTACAATCAGCCCCAGCATTTT. Its protein product is CASSQRGLYNQPQHF.

This rearrangement joins TRBV7-9 to TRBJ2-7, with 8 bases matching TRBD1. J was trimmed by 12 bases and V by 5 bases; bases with no gene match: 6. Germline V gene lookup returns CDR1 SEHNR and CDR2 FQNEAQ (reference sequence). The CDR3 has 11 amino acids. As DNA, the CDR3 is TGTGCCAGCAGCCACGACAGGGGTCGGTACTTC. Translation: CASSHDRGRYF.

This clonotype was detected a few times. The chain couples TRBV29-1 to TRBJ1-5; TRBD1 is a possible D gene (6 bases). Germline CDR1 is SQVTM and CDR2 is ANQGSEA. Trimming removed 4 bases at V and 3 bases at J, with 10 bases between. The CDR3 sequence is 13 residues long. The CDR3 region is CSVVTGFNQPQHF. The CDR3 DNA reads TGCAGCGTTGTCACAGGGTTCAATCAGCCCCAGCATTTT.

The CDR3 DNA is TGTGCCAGCAGCACCCGGACTAGCGGGACCTACGAGCAGTACTTC. Protein product: CASSTRTSGTYEQYF. The J gene is TRBJ2-7, the V gene TRBV9; TRBD2 matches at 12 bases. This CDR3 is built from 15 residues. Germline-derived CDR1 and CDR2 are SGDLS and YYNGEE. V was clipped by 4 bases and J by 2 bases; unmatched bases: 4.

There are a few counts of this clonotype. The chain uses TRBV19 and TRBJ2-1, with TRBD2 identical over 9 bases. Germline CDR1 and CDR2: LNHDA and SQIVND (reference sequence). The CDR3 contains 16 residues. The V segment lost 8 bases and the J segment 2 bases; nucleotides outside the gene matches: 10. CDR3 sequence reads: CASSMAGGPPYNEQFF. The CDR3 bases are TGTGCCAGTTCCATGGCGGGAGGGCCCCCCTACAATGAGCAGTTCTTC.

This clonotype appeared many times. Relative to the germline gene, one junction end is altered; a read error may explain this. The chain uses TRBV5-1 and TRBJ2-7, with TRBD1 matching over 9 bases. This CDR3 has 13 residues. Germline V gives CDR1 SGHRS, CDR2 YFSETQ. The CDR3 region is CASSLQGAYEQYF. DNA of the CDR3: TGTGCCAGCAGTTTACAGGGGGCTTACGAGCAGTACTTC.

There are a few counts of this clonotype. This chain connects TRBV19 to TRBJ2-1; the D gene is possibly TRBD2 (5 bases). Germline CDR1 is LNHDA and CDR2 is SQIVND (reference sequence). The CDR3 loop spans 14 amino acids. V lost 3 bases and J 2 bases, leaving 8 bases between the germline ends. The CDR3 coding sequence is TGTGCCAGTAGTATTGCGGGCACCTACAATGAGCAGTTCTTC. It yields the protein CASSIAGTYNEQFF. Drawing the rest from reference TRBV19 and TRBJ2-1, the complete variable domain is DGGITQSPKYLFRKEGQNVTLSCEQNLNHDAMYWYRQDPGQGLRLIYYSQIVNDFQKGDIAEGYSVSREKKESFPLTVTSAQKNPTAFYLCASSIAGTYNEQFFGPGTRLTVL.

This sequence joins TRBV7-9 and TRBJ2-6; possibly TRBD1 or TRBD2 for D (5 bases each). The germline V gene encodes CDR1 SEHNR and CDR2 FQNEAQ (reference sequence). Trimming pared 1 base from V and 1 base from J, leaving 11 bases between. The CDR3 has 17 residues. As DNA, the CDR3 is TGTGCCAGCAGCTTAGGTGGCGAGGGGTCTGGGGCCAACGTCCTGACTTTC. Amino acid sequence: CASSLGGEGSGANVLTF.

This clonotype was detected many times. The chain employs TRBV6-6 and TRBJ2-1; TRBD1 is a possible D gene (6 bases). Per the germline V gene, CDR1 is MNHNY and CDR2 is SVGAGI (reference sequence). Trimming removed 9 bases from V and 3 bases from J, with 12 bases in between. The CDR3 spans 13 residues. CDR3 amino acids: CASLRDNYNEQFF. The DNA of the CDR3 is TGTGCCAGTCTACGGGACAACTACAATGAGCAGTTCTTC.

The gene calls are TRBV5-1 and TRBJ2-7, with 8 bases that match TRBD2. The CDR3 contains 15 residues. The germline V gene encodes CDR1 SGHRS and CDR2 YFSETQ. V gave up 0 bases and J gave up 1 base; unmatched junction bases: 3. The CDR3 region is CASSLAGGFSYEQYF. CDR3 nucleotides: TGCGCCAGCAGCTTGGCGGGAGGGTTTTCCTACGAGCAGTACTTC. Full variable domain (missing parts from reference TRBV5-1 and TRBJ2-7): KAGVTQTPRYLIKTRGQQVTLSCSPISGHRSVSWYQQTPGQGLQFLFEYFSETQRNKGNFPGRFSGRQFSNSRSEMNVSTLELGDSALYLCASSLAGGFSYEQYFGPGTRLTVT.

This clonotype was seen more than once but under ten times. This chain joins TRBV7-3 and TRBJ2-1, with 12 bases matching TRBD2. Germline V gives CDR1 SGHTA, CDR2 FQGTGA. After removal of 4 bases from V and 0 bases from J, the junction contained 7 bases not matched to a gene. This CDR3 region has 18 residues. The CDR3 DNA sequence: TGTGCCAGCAGCTCCGGGACTAGCGGGTTAAGCTCCTACAATGAGCAGTTCTTC. It translates to CASSSGTSGLSSYNEQFF.

The rearrangement links TRBV19 to TRBJ2-1, with D hard to call. The CDR3 runs 14 residues. Germline values: CDR1 LNHDA, CDR2 SQIVND (reference sequence). V was pared by 0 bases and J by 4 bases, with 7 bases between. In DNA, the CDR3 is TGTGCCAGTAGTATAGACGACTCGTACAATGAGCAGTTCTTC. Protein sequence: CASSIDDSYNEQFF.

CDR3 sequence (DNA): TGTGCCAGCAGCGAGGGCGGGGCGTACCACGAGCAGTACTTC. It yields the protein CASSEGGAYHEQYF. This chain links TRBV9 with TRBJ2-7; possibly TRBD2 for D (6 bases). V was clipped by 3 bases and J by 5 bases, with 15 bases between them. CDR3 length: 14 amino acids. The germline gives CDR1 SGDLS, CDR2 YYNGEE.

This clonotype showed up just a few times. The chain combines TRBV20-1 with TRBJ2-1, with D perhaps matching TRBD1 (6 bases). Per germline, CDR1 DFQATT and CDR2 SNEGSKA (reference sequence). This CDR3 spans 14 amino acids. V was cut by 1 base and J by 7 bases, with 14 bases left in between. CDR3 sequence (DNA): TGCAGTGCTAGAGGGCAGGGGCTTCGTAATGAGCAGTTCTTC. It translates to CSARGQGLRNEQFF.